This T cell receptor (beta chain) was captured in a study of TIL therapy for anti-PD-1-resistant metastatic lung cancer. Study background: Most patients had lung adenocarcinoma.

Sequencing used immunoSEQ v3. Here immunoSEQ multiplex PCR was the method, and the copy in TCRdb shows in-frame clones only, minus some. The sample contains 9,500 to 15,000 clones, 50% to 75% of which appear only once. Time point defined: pre-treatment sample, taken before nivolumab and TIL therapy. Tumor tissue came from excised metastases, mostly pleural nodules or supraclavicular lymph nodes. As concerns this clone: As yet, its antigen is unknown.

The germline V gene encodes CDR1 SGHRS and CDR2 YFSETQ. The CDR3 is 16 amino acids. The junction had 8 bases not matched to a gene; V was cut back by 0 bases and J by 4 bases. Study findings and constraints: Many TIL product clones were absent from baseline tumor, suggesting clonal contraction. Patients were highly selected, enriched for treatment-naive, never-smoker and oncogene-addicted cases.

The chain carries TRBV5-1 and TRBJ1-1; 8 nucleotides align to TRBD1. The source was tumor tissue, collected at baseline. The sequence was obtained from a person between 30 and 80 years old with non-small cell lung cancer. CDR3 sequence: CASSLDPTGVTTEAFF. CDR3 DNA: TGCGCCAGCAGCTTGGACCCGACAGGGGTCACCACTGAAGCTTTCTTT.